The text below deals with one T cell receptor (beta chain). Its antigen remains unidentified. This sample is drawn from a study of T cell responses to AZD1222 COVID-19 vaccine. Study-wide findings and caveats: Donors were chiefly white British, with a greater number of females, and clonal diversity was perhaps underestimated.

Some clones are missing from TCRdb's copy, which holds only in-frame ones; the method was immunoSEQ multiplex PCR. The profile shows approximately 110,000 clones, roughly nine tenths of them singletons. This receptor was taken from an adult who received the AZD1222 COVID-19 vaccine. Sequenced here: peripheral blood, sampled 28 days after the second AZD1222 dose.

For the CDR3, the DNA is TGTGCCAGCTCACCCGACAGCTACGAGCAGTACTTC. This codes for CASSPDSYEQYF. The V and J genes are TRBV18 and TRBJ2-7, with D possibly matching TRBD1 (5 bases). This CDR3 region has 12 residues. V was cut by 3 bases and J by 3 bases, with 6 bases left in between. Germline V gives CDR1 KGHSH, CDR2 LQKENI. The full variable domain, with the rest looked up from reference TRBV18 and TRBJ2-7, is NAGVMQNPRHLVRRRGQEARLRCSPMKGHSHVYWYRQLPEEGLKFMVYLQKENIIDESGMPKERFSAEFPKEGPSILRIQQVVRGDSAAYFCASSPDSYEQYFGPGTRLTVT.